Listed here are 26 T cell receptor beta chains from one sample, sequenced in a study of cytomegalovirus exposure and HLA in healthy donors. PCR involved 60 Vbeta and 13 Jbeta primers. Some clones are missing from TCRdb's copy, which holds only in-frame ones; the method was immunoSEQ multiplex PCR. The table records some 170,000 clones, around 77% of them present only once. The sequenced material came from PBMCs. The receptors come from a woman in her 30s in good health and CMV-seronegative.

This clone was found a few times. The chain employs TRBV28 and TRBJ2-1; D unresolved. This CDR3 has 12 residues. The germline V and J ends were trimmed by 2 bases and 8 bases, with 7 bases remaining between them. The germline CDR1 and CDR2 sequences are MDHEN and SYDVKM. CDR3 DNA sequence: TGTGCCAGCAGTTTAAGCATGGATGAGCAGTTCTTC. Amino acids: CASSLSMDEQFF.

The gene calls are TRBV9 and TRBJ2-5; 9 positions match TRBD2. CDR1 is SGDLS, CDR2 YYNGEE, per germline. The J segment lost 1 base and the V segment lost 0 bases, leaving 7 bases of the junction unmatched. The CDR3 has 17 residues. The CDR3 DNA reads TGTGCCAGCAGCGTAGGAGTTGGGACTAGCCTCCAAGAGACCCAGTACTTC. Translation: CASSVGVGTSLQETQYF.

This chain joins TRBV4-1 and TRBJ2-5; maybe TRBD1 (6 bases). Germline V gives CDR1 MGHRA, CDR2 YSYEKL. Trimming shortened V by 4 bases and J by 7 bases, and 16 bases separated the two germline ends. The CDR3 is made up of 14 amino acids. The CDR3 here is CASSLRDTPGTQYF. CDR3 bases: TGCGCCAGCAGCCTCCGGGACACCCCGGGGACCCAGTACTTC.

The chain is built from TRBV6-5 and TRBJ2-3, with D hard to call. Germline lookup yields CDR1 MNHEY and CDR2 SVGAGI. The ends were cut back, 0 bases at V and 0 bases at J, with 7 bases in the middle. This CDR3 contains 15 residues. The CDR3 loop is CASSYSAGSTDTQYF. CDR3 DNA: TGTGCCAGCAGTTACTCGGCTGGCAGCACAGATACGCAGTATTTT.

J is TRBJ2-4 and V is TRBV5-1; TRBD1 might be the D (6 bases). This CDR3 has 18 residues. Germline CDR1 SGHRS, CDR2 YFSETQ. V dropped 0 bases and J dropped 1 base, with 17 bases sitting between them. CDR3 nucleotide sequence: TGCGCCAGCAGCTTGGCCACCTCTTTGAGGGGGGCCAAAAACATTCAGTACTTC. Protein: CASSLATSLRGAKNIQYF.

The rearrangement uses TRBV6-1 and TRBJ1-5; perhaps TRBD1 as D (6 bases). The germline gives CDR1 MNHNS, CDR2 SASEGT. The CDR3 consists of 15 residues. The V gene lost 5 bases and the J gene lost 7 bases, with 18 bases spanning the gap. CDR3: CASSSPYRAGQPQHF. CDR3 coding DNA: TGTGCCAGCAGTTCCCCCTACAGGGCGGGCCAGCCCCAGCATTTT.

The chain couples TRBV10-3 to TRBJ2-5; 12 bases match TRBD2. CDR1 is ENHRY and CDR2 is SYGVKD in the germline V gene. The junction had 7 bases not matched to a gene; V was cut back by 6 bases and J by 5 bases. There are 15 residues in the CDR3. CDR3 loop: CAIRPSGRDSETQYF. The CDR3 coding sequence is TGTGCCATCAGGCCTAGCGGGAGGGATAGTGAGACCCAGTACTTC.

This clone was detected a few times. The V call is TRBV5-5, the J call TRBJ2-3; no firm D call. V was cut by 1 base and J by 2 bases, with 8 bases left in between. Germline loops: CDR1 SGHKS, CDR2 YYEKEE (reference sequence). This CDR3 is 14 amino acids long. CDR3 nucleotide sequence: TGTGCCAGCAGCTTGAGCCAGGACACAGATACGCAGTATTTT. Its protein is CASSLSQDTDTQYF. Variable domain in full (rest from reference TRBV5-5 and TRBJ2-3): DAGVTQSPTHLIKTRGQQVTLRCSPISGHKSVSWYQQVLGQGPQFIFQYYEKEERGRGNFPDRFSARQFPNYSSELNVNALLLGDSALYLCASSLSQDTDTQYFGPGTRLTVL.

This clone was counted a single time. This chain uses TRBV14 with TRBJ2-3, with 12 bases aligning to TRBD2. This CDR3 is 16 amino acids long. Germline V gene lookup returns CDR1 SGHDN and CDR2 FVKESK. The junction had 5 bases not matched to a gene; V was cut back by 2 bases and J by 5 bases. CDR3 bases: TGTGCCAGCAGCCAAAGACTAGCGGGAGCAGGAGATACGCAGTATTTT. Protein product: CASSQRLAGAGDTQYF.

The chain is built from TRBV7-2 and TRBJ1-2; 7 bases map to TRBD1. V lost 5 bases to trimming and J lost 6 bases; unmatched junction nucleotides: 12. Germline CDR1 and CDR2: SGHTA and FQGNSA. The CDR3 sequence is 15 residues long. CDR3 sequence: CASSRKFGQENGYTF. Written as DNA, the CDR3 is TGTGCCAGCAGCCGAAAATTCGGACAGGAGAATGGCTACACCTTC.

In its sample, this clone was seen once. The chain uses TRBV4-1 and TRBJ2-5, with unresolved D. The CDR3 has 16 residues. Trimming removed 4 bases from V and 1 base from J, with 16 bases in between. CDR1 MGHRA and CDR2 YSYEKL come from the germline V gene. CDR3 amino acids: CASSPVFGRLQETQYF. The CDR3 DNA follows: TGCGCCAGCAGCCCCGTCTTTGGGCGCCTCCAAGAGACCCAGTACTTC.

The V and J genes are TRBV13 and TRBJ2-7; D not resolved. CDR1 PRHDT and CDR2 FYEKMQ come from the germline V gene (reference sequence). V dropped 5 bases and J dropped 3 bases, with 14 bases sitting between them. The CDR3 has 14 residues. The CDR3 loop reads CASSHDRLGYEQYF. DNA for the CDR3: TGTGCCAGCAGCCATGATCGGCTAGGCTACGAGCAGTACTTC.

Concerning this clone: Other DNA sequences in the same sample also yield this CDR3. This chain connects TRBV5-4 to TRBJ1-2, with TRBD1 identical over 11 bases. The CDR3 is 14 residues long. Trimming at V came to 2 bases and at J to 5 bases, leaving 2 bases not matched to a gene. Germline V gene data show CDR1 as SGHNT and CDR2 as YYREEE (reference sequence). The CDR3 loop is CASSFRDRGYGYTF. As DNA, the CDR3 is TGTGCCAGCAGCTTCCGGGACAGGGGGTATGGCTACACCTTC.

The chain has TRBV30 and TRBJ1-5; maybe TRBD1 (5 bases). Trimming took off 1 base at V and 6 bases at J, with 16 bases between the two ends. Looked up from germline, CDR1 is GTSNPN and CDR2 is SVGIG (reference sequence). CDR3 length equals 15 residues. CDR3 loop: CAWSGGYGGGQPQHF. Written as DNA, the CDR3 is TGTGCCTGGAGTGGGGGATACGGCGGGGGTCAGCCCCAGCATTTT.

This clone was found a few times. This sequence joins TRBV18 and TRBJ1-1, with 11 bases matching TRBD1. Unmatched junction bases numbered 0, after V lost 3 bases and J lost 6 bases. CDR3 size: 13 residues. Germline assignment: CDR1 KGHSH and CDR2 LQKENI. The CDR3 region is CASSPGQGAEAFF. For the CDR3, the DNA is TGTGCCAGCTCACCGGGACAGGGGGCTGAAGCTTTCTTT.

The chain couples TRBV14 to TRBJ2-5; no definite D call. V lost 0 bases and J lost 0, with 2 bases in between. In germline, CDR1 is SGHDN, CDR2 FVKESK. This CDR3 is built from 13 residues. The CDR3 bases are TGTGCCAGCAGCCAAGATAACCAAGAGACCCAGTACTTC. This sequence encodes CASSQDNQETQYF.

The chain recombines TRBV19 with TRBJ2-1, with 8 bases identical to TRBD2. V gave up 7 bases and J gave up 7 bases; unmatched junction bases: 3. The CDR3 sequence is 12 residues long. Germline loops: CDR1 LNHDA, CDR2 SQIVND (reference sequence). CDR3 DNA: TGTGCCAGTAACCCGGGAGGGAATGAGCAGTTCTTC. Protein: CASNPGGNEQFF.

The rearrangement uses TRBV7-8 and TRBJ2-7; D is uncertain. V was shortened by 0 bases and J by 2 bases, with 5 bases between the two germline ends. Germline values: CDR1 SGHVS, CDR2 FQNEAQ. This CDR3 is built from 13 residues. CDR3 in DNA: TGTGCCAGCAGCTTAGCTTTAGCCTACGAGCAGTACTTC. Its translation: CASSLALAYEQYF.

The rearrangement links TRBV5-1 to TRBJ2-3; no clear D. Germline CDR1 reads SGHRS; CDR2 reads YFSETQ. CDR3 size: 16 residues. Trimming removed 0 bases from V and 4 bases from J, with 15 bases in between. The CDR3 sequence: CASSLGTELAADTQYF. For the CDR3, the DNA is TGCGCCAGCAGCTTGGGAACGGAGCTTGCAGCAGATACGCAGTATTTT.

The chain links TRBV30 to TRBJ1-6, with D unclear. There are 14 residues in the CDR3. Germline CDR1 reads GTSNPN; CDR2 reads SVGIG (reference sequence). The V end lost 4 bases, the J end lost 3 bases, and 10 bases lay between the germline ends. The CDR3 sequence is CAWTDGLYNSPLHF. CDR3 bases: TGTGCCTGGACGGACGGACTCTATAATTCACCCCTCCACTTT.

V is TRBV30 and J is TRBJ1-1, with D hard to call. CDR1 is GTSNPN and CDR2 is SVGIG in the germline V gene (reference sequence). This CDR3 is built from 14 residues. V was shortened by 0 bases and J by 1 base, with 9 bases between the two germline ends. This CDR3 is CAWSVISENTEAFF. In DNA, the CDR3 is TGTGCCTGGAGTGTAATTTCAGAGAACACTGAAGCTTTCTTT.

This sequence joins TRBV18 and TRBJ1-1; 10 bases align to TRBD1. V shed 6 bases, J shed 3 bases, and the junction held 13 bases outside the gene matches. CDR1 is KGHSH, CDR2 LQKENI, per germline. This CDR3 is 17 amino acids long. CDR3 in amino acids: CASSPRQGAPMDTEAFF. The CDR3 region has the DNA TGTGCCAGCTCCCCTAGACAGGGGGCGCCCATGGACACTGAAGCTTTCTTT.

CDR3 sequence (DNA): TGCGCCAGCAGTCTACTAGCGGGGATTCAAGAGACCCAGTACTTC. This codes for CASSLLAGIQETQYF. The J gene is TRBJ2-5, the V gene TRBV5-1; the match to TRBD2 covers 10 bases. Germline CDR1 is SGHRS and CDR2 is YFSETQ. The CDR3 spans 15 residues. Germline trimming cut 5 bases from V and 2 bases from J; bases unmatched to any gene: 6.

To note about this clone: A read error may account for a junction end that differs from germline. The chain combines TRBV7-9 with TRBJ1-2, with TRBD1 matching over 8 bases. Per the germline V gene, CDR1 is SEHNR and CDR2 is FQNEAQ (reference sequence). This CDR3 region has 16 residues. CDR3 protein: CASSEEPGQALYGYPF. The CDR3 DNA reads TGTGCCAGCAGCGAAGAACCGGGACAGGCCCTTTATGGCTACCCCTTC. The whole variable domain, filled in from reference TRBV7-9 and TRBJ1-2, reads DTGVSQNPRHKITKRGQNVTFRCDPISEHNRLYWYRQTLGQGPEFLTYFQNEAQLEKSRLLSDRFSAERPKGSFSTLEIQRTEQGDSAMYLCASSEEPGQALYGYPFGSGTRLTVV.

The CDR3 coding sequence is TGTGCCAGCAGTTTCTCACAGGAAAACAATCAGCCCCAGCATTTT. Translation gives CASSFSQENNQPQHF. V is TRBV28 and J is TRBJ1-5; the D gene is possibly TRBD1 (5 bases). V lost 3 bases to trimming and J lost 3 bases, with 12 bases between them. The CDR3 has 15 residues. In germline, CDR1 is MDHEN, CDR2 SYDVKM.

The chain employs TRBV18 and TRBJ2-1; D might be TRBD2 (6 bases). The CDR3 runs to 16 residues. CDR1 KGHSH and CDR2 LQKENI come from the germline V gene. The V and J ends lost 0 bases and 1 base respectively, with 10 bases between them. CDR3 sequence reads: CASSPPGGTSYNEQFF. The CDR3 region has the DNA TGTGCCAGCTCACCACCGGGCGGGACTTCCTACAATGAGCAGTTCTTC.